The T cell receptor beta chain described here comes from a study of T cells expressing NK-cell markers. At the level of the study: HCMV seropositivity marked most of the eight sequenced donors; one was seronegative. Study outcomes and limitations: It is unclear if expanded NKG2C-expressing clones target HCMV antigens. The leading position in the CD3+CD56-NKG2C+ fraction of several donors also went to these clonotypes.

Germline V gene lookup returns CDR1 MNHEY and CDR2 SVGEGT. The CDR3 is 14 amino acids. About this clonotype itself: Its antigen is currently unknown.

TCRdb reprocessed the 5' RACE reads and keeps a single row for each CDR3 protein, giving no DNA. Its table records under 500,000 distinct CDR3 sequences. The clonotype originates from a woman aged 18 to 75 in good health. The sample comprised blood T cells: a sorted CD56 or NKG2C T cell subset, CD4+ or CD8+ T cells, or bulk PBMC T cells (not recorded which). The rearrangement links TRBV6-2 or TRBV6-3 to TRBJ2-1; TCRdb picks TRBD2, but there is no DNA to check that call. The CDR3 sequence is CASSRGGAIDEQFF.